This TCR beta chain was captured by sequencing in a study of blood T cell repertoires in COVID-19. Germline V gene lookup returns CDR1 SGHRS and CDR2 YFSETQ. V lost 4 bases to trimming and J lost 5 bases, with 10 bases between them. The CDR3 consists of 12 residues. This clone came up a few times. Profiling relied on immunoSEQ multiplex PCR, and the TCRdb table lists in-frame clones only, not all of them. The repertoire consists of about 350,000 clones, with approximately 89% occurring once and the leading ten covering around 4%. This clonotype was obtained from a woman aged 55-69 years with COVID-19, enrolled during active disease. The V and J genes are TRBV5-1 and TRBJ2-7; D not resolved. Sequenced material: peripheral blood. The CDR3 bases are TGCGCCAGCAGCACAGAGCTTGACGAGCAGTACTTC. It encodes CASSTELDEQYF.